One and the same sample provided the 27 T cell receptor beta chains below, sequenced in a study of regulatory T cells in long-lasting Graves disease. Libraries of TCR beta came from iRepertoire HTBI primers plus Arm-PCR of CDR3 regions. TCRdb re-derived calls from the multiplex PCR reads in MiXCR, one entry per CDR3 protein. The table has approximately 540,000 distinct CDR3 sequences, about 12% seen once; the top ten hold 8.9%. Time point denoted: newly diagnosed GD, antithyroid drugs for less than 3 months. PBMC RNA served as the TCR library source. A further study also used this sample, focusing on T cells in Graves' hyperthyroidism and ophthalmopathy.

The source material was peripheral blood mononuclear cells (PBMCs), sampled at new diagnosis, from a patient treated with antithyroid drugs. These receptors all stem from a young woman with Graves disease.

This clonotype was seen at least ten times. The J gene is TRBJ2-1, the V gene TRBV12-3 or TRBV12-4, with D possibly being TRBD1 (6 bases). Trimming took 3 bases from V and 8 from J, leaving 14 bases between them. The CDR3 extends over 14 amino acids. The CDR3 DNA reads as TGTGCCAGCAGTTTGACAAGCAGGGGCCATGAGCAGTTCTTC. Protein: CASSLTSRGHEQFF.

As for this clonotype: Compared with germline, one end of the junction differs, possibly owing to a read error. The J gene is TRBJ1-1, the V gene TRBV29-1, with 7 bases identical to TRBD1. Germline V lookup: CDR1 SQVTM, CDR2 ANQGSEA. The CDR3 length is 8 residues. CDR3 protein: CSVEDRLF. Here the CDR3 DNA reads TGCAGCGTTGAGGACAGGTTGTTT.

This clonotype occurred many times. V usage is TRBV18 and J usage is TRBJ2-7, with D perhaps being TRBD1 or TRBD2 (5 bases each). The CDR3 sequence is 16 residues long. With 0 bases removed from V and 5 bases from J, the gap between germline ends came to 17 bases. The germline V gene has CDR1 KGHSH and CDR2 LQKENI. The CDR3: CASSPPRGRSNDEQYF. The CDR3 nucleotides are TGTGCCAGCTCACCACCGAGGGGACGAAGTAATGACGAGCAGTACTTC.

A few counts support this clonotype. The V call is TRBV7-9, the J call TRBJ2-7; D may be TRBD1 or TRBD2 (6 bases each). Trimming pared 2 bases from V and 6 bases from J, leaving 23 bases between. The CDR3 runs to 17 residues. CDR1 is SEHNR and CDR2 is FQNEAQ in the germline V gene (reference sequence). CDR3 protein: CASSLRGGSTVISEQYF. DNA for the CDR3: TGTGCCAGCAGCTTACGAGGGGGGAGTACAGTAATCAGCGAGCAGTACTTC.

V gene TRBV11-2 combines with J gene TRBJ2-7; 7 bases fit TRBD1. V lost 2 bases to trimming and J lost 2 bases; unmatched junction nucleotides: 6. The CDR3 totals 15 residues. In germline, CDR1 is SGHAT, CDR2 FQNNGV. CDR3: CASSLTGQLTYEQYF. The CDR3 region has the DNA TGTGCCAGCAGCTTAACGGGACAGTTGACCTACGAGCAGTACTTC.

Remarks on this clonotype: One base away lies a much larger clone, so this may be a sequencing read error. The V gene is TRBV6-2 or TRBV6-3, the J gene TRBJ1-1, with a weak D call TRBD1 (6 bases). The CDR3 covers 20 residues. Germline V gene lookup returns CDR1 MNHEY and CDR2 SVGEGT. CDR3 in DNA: TGTGCCAGCAGTTATGTCTATGCAGGACAGTTATCAAATAAGAACACTGAAGCTTGCTTT. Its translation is CASSYVYAGQLSNKNTEACF.

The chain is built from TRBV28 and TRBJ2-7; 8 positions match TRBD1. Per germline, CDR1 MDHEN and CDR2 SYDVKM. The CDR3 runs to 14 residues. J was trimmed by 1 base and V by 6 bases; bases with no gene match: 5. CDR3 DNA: TGTGCCAGCAGGGACCGGGACAGGTCCTACGAGCAGTACTTC. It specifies CASRDRDRSYEQYF.

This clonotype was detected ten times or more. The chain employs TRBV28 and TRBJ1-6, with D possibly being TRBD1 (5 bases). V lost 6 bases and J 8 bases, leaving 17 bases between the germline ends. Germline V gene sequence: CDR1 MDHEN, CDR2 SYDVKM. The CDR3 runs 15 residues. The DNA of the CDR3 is TGTGCCAGCAGCCCAGGGACCTACGTTGATTCACCCCTCCACTTT. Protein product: CASSPGTYVDSPLHF.

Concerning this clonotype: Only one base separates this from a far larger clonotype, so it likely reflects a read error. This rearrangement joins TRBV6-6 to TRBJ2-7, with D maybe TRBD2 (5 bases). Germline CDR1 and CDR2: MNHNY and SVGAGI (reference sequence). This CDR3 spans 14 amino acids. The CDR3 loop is CARSSGGEFGEQYF. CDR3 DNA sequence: TGTGCCCGCAGTTCAGGTGGGGAGTTTGGTGAGCAGTACTTC.

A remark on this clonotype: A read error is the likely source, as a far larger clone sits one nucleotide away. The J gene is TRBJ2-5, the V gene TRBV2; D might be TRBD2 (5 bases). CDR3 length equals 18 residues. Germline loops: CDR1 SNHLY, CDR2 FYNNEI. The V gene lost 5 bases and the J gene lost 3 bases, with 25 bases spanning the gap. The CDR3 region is CASSLIFRPGRTKETQYF. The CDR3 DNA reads TGTGCCAGCAGTTTGATTTTCCGCCCGGGGAGAACTAAAGAGACCCAGTACTTC. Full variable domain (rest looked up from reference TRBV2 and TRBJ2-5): EPEVTQTPSHQVTQMGQEVILRCVPISNHLYFYWYRQILGQKVEFLVSFYNNEISEKSEIFDDQFSVERPDGSNFTLKIRSTKLEDSAMYFCASSLIFRPGRTKETQYFGPGTRLLVL.

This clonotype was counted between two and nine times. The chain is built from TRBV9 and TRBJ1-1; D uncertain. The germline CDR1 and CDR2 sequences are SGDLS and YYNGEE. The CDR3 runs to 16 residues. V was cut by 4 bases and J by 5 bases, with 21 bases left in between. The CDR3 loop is CASSPRVAGGRTEAFF. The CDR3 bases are TGTGCCAGCAGCCCGAGAGTGGCGGGAGGAAGAACTGAAGCTTTCTTT.

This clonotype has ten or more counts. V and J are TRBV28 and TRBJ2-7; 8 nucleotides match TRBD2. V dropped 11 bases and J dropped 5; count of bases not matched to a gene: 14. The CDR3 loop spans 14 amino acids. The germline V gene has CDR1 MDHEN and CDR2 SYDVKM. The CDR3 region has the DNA TGTGCCGCTCACTCGACCGGGACTAGGAACGAGCAGTACTTC. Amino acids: CAAHSTGTRNEQYF.

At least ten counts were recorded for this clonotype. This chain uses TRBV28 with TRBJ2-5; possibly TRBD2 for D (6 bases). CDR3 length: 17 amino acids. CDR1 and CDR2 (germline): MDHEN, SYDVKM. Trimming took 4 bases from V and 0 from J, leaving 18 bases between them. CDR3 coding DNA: TGTGCCAGCAGTTCCCCACCCGGGCGGGAACACCAAGAGACCCAGTACTTC. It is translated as CASSSPPGREHQETQYF.

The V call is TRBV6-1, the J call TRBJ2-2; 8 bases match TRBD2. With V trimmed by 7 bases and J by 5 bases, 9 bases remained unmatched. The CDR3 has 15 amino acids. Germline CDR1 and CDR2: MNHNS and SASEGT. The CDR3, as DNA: TGTGCCAGCACTGATAAGACTAGCGTAACCGGGGAGCTGTTTTTT. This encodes CASTDKTSVTGELFF.

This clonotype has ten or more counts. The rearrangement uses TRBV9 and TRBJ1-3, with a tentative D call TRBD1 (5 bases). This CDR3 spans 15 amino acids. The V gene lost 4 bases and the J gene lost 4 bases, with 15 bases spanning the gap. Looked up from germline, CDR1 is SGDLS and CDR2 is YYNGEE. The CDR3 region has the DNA TGTGCCAGCAGCACTCACCAGGGAATCGGAAACACCATATATTTT. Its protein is CASSTHQGIGNTIYF.

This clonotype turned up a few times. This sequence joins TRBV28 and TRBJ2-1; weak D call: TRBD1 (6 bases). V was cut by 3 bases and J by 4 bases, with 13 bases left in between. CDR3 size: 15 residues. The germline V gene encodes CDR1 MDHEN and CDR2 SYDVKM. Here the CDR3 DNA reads TGTGCCAGCAGTTTTACCAGGGGAGATTACAATGAGCAGTTCTTC. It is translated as CASSFTRGDYNEQFF.

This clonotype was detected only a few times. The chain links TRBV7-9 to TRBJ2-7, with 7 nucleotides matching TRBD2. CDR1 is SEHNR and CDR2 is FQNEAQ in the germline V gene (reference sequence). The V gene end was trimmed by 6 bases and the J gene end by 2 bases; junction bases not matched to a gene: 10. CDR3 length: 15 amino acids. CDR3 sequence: CASSPTSDRTYEQYF. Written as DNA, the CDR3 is TGTGCCAGCAGTCCCACTAGCGACAGAACCTACGAGCAGTACTTC.

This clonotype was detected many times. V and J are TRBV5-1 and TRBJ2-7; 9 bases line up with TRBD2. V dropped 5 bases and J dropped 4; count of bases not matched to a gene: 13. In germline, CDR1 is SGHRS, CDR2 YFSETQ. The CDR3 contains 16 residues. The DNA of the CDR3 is TGCGCCAGCAGGTCCGGGTTGGTAGCGGGAGATTACGAGCAGTACTTC. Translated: CASRSGLVAGDYEQYF.

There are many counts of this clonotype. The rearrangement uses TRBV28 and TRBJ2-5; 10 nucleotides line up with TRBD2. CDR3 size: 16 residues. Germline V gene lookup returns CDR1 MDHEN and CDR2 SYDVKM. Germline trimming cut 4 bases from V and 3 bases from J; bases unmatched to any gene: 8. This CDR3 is CASSSDGLADKETQYF. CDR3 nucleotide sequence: TGTGCCAGCAGTTCCGACGGACTAGCGGACAAAGAGACCCAGTACTTC. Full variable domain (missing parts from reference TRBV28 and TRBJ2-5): DVKVTQSSRYLVKRTGEKVFLECVQDMDHENMFWYRQDPGLGLRLIYFSYDVKMKEKGDIPEGYSVSREKKERFSLILESASTNQTSMYLCASSSDGLADKETQYFGPGTRLLVL.

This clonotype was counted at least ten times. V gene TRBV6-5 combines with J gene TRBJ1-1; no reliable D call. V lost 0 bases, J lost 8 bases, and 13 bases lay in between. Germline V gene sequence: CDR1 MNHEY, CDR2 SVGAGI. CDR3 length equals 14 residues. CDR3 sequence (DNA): TGTGCCAGCAGTTACTCGAGAGGGCCCCGCGAAGCTTTCTTT. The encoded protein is CASSYSRGPREAFF.

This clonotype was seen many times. The CDR3 here is CASSIGRNTGELFF. In DNA, the CDR3 is TGTGCCAGCAGTATCGGGCGAAACACCGGGGAGCTGTTTTTT. The V and J genes are TRBV13 and TRBJ2-2, with D unclear. In germline, CDR1 is PRHDT, CDR2 FYEKMQ (reference sequence). The CDR3 covers 14 residues. Trimming took off 6 bases at V and 2 bases at J, with 10 bases between the two ends. Supplemented by reference TRBV13 and TRBJ2-2, the full variable domain reads AAGVIQSPRHLIKEKRETATLKCYPIPRHDTVYWYQQGPGQDPQFLISFYEKMQSDKGSIPDRFSAQQFSDYHSELNMSSLELGDSALYFCASSIGRNTGELFFGEGSRLTVL.

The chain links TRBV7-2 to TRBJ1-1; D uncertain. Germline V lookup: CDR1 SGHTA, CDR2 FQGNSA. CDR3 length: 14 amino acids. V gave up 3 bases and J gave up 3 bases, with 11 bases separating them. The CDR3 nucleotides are TGTGCCAGCAGCTTGATCGTGAGGGACACTGAAGCTTTCTTT. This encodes CASSLIVRDTEAFF.

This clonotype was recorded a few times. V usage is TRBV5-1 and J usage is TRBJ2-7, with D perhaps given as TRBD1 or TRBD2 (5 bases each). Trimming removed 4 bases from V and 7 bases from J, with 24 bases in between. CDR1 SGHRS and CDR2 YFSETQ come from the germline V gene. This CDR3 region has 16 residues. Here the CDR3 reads CASSPAPGRMKTEQYF. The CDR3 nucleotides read TGCGCCAGCAGCCCGGCGCCGGGACGGATGAAAACGGAGCAGTACTTC.

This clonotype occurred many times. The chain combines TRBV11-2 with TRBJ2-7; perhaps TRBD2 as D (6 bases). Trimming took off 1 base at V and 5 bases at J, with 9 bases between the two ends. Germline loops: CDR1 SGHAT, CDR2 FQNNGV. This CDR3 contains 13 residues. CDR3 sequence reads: CASSLVWRDEQYF. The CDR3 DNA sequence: TGTGCCAGCAGCTTAGTTTGGAGGGACGAGCAGTACTTC.

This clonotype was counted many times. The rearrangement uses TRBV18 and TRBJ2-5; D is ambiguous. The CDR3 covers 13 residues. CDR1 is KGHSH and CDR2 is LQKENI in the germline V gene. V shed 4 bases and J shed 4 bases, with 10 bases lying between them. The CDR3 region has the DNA TGTGCCAGCTCACTAGTTTCACGAGAGACCCAGTACTTC. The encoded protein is CASSLVSRETQYF.

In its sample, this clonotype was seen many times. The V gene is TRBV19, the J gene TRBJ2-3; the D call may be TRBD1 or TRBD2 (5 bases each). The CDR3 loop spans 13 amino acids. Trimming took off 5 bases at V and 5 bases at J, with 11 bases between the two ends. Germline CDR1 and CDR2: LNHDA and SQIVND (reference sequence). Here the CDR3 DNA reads TGTGCCAGTAGTCTCACTAGGGGAGATACGCAGTATTTT. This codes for CASSLTRGDTQYF.

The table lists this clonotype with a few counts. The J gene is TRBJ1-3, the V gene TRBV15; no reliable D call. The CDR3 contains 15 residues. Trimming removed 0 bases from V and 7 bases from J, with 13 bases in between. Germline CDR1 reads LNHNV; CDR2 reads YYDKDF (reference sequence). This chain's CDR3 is CATSRDGVSSNTIYF. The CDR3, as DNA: TGTGCCACCAGCAGAGACGGAGTGTCTAGCAACACCATATATTTT.